This T cell receptor (beta chain) was sequenced for a study of cytomegalovirus exposure and HLA in healthy donors. Study outcomes and limitations: The study reported that TCR beta sequences accurately predicted HLA-A and HLA-B alleles in most subjects. According to reports, the classifier identified cytomegalovirus status with high specificity and sensitivity. Researchers catalogued 164 TCR beta chains as cytomegalovirus-associated. The sole available immune exposure information was CMV serostatus.

This clone was counted a few times. The antigen is undetermined. The same CDR3 can be traced to other DNA sequences in this sample. The PCR used 60 Vbeta and 13 Jbeta primers. Only in-frame clones appear in the TCRdb table, and some are missing; sequencing was by immunoSEQ multiplex PCR. The sample has 120,000 to 150,000 clones, 75% to 80% seen once; the top ten hold 3%. The CDR3 is made up of 12 amino acids. Germline CDR1 and CDR2: SGHTA and FQGNSA. Trimming removed 2 bases from V and 3 bases from J, with 5 bases in between. This rearrangement joins TRBV7-2 to TRBJ2-7; the D gene is possibly TRBD2 (5 bases). Material: PBMCs. This sequence was found in a man aged 40-49 years in good health and CMV-seropositive. CDR3 region: CASSLTSYEQYF. The CDR3 DNA reads TGTGCCAGCAGCTTAACTAGCTACGAGCAGTACTTC.